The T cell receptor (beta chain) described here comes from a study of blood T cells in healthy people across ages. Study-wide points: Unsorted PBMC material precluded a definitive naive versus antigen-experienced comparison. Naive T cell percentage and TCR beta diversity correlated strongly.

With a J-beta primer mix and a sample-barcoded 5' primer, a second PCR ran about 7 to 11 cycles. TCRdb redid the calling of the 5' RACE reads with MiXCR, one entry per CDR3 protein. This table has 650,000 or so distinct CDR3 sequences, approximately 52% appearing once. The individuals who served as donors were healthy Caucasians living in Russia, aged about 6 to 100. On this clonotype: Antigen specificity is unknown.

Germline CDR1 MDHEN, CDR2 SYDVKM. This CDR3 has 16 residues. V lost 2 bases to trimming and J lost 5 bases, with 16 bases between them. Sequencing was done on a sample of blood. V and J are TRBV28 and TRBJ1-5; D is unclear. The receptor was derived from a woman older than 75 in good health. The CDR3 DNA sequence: TGTGCCAGCAGTTTAGTTGCCAGTAACACCCATCAGCCCCAGCATTTT. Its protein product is CASSLVASNTHQPQHF. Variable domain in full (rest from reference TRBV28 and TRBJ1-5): DVKVTQSSRYLVKRTGEKVFLECVQDMDHENMFWYRQDPGLGLRLIYFSYDVKMKEKGDIPEGYSVSREKKERFSLILESASTNQTSMYLCASSLVASNTHQPQHFGDGTRLSIL.